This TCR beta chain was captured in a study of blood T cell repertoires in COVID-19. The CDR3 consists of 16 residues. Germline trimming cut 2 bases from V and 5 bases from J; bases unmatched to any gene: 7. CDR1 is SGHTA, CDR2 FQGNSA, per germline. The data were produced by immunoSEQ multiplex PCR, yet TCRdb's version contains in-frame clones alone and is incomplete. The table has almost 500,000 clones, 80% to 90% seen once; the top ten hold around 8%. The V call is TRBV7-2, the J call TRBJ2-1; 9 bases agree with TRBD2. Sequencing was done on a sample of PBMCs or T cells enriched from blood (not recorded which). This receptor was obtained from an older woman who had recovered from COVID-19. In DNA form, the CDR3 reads TGTGCCAGCAGCTTACCTCCCGGGACTAGCAACAATGAGCAGTTCTTC. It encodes CASSLPPGTSNNEQFF.